The rows below give T cell receptor beta chains drawn from one sample of a study of T cell repertoires in ileal Crohn's disease. Assay: immunoSEQ multiplex PCR; the TCRdb copy retains only in-frame clones and omits some. The sample yields about 7,200 clones, just under 75% seen once. Material for sequencing was ileal tissue. The receptors shown here come from an adult with Crohn's disease. The CDR3 runs from the conserved cysteine through the conserved F or W. D genes are given only for firm matches. Rows give clone size only sometimes, using once, few, many, or a class for an expanded clone.

j_gene | v_gene | d_gene | abundance | CDR3aa | CDR3nt
TRBJ2-2 | TRBV5-1 | TRBD2 | - | CASSLLTSGTNTGELFF | TGCGCCAGCAGCTTGCTCACTAGCGGTACGAACACCGGGGAGCTGTTTTTT
TRBJ2-1 | TRBV6-1 | - | - | CASSIPPNKVDEQFF | TGTGCCAGCAGTATCCCCCCAAATAAGGTCGATGAGCAGTTCTTC
TRBJ2-1 | TRBV7-3 | - | - | CASSLALSNEQFF | TGTGCCAGCAGCTTAGCCCTTAGCAATGAGCAGTTCTTC
TRBJ2-7 | TRBV18 | - | - | CASSRTSYEQYF | TGTGCCAGCTCACGGACCTCCTACGAGCAGTACTTC
TRBJ2-1 | TRBV5-4 | - | - | CASSLGTATYNEQFF | TGTGCCAGCAGCTTGGGTACTGCCACCTACAATGAGCAGTTCTTC
TRBJ2-3 | TRBV6-1 | TRBD2 | few | CASSRLAGDVDTQYF | TGTGCCAGCAGCCGACTAGCGGGAGATGTAGATACGCAGTATTTT
TRBJ2-5 | TRBV5-1 | - | once | CASSWERSGGETQYF | TGCGCCAGCAGCTGGGAGCGTTCAGGGGGGGAGACCCAGTACTTC
TRBJ1-3 | TRBV19 | - | hyperexpanded | CASSISASGNTIYF | TGTGCCAGTAGTATATCTGCCTCTGGAAACACCATATATTTT
TRBJ2-1 | TRBV19 | TRBD2 | - | CASSLPRLAGVSNEQFF | TGTGCCAGTAGTCTTCCCCGACTAGCGGGAGTTTCAAATGAGCAGTTCTTC
TRBJ2-3 | TRBV11-2 | TRBD2 | - | CASSLKGTSGFGTDTQYF | TGTGCCAGCAGCTTAAAAGGGACTAGCGGGTTCGGCACAGATACGCAGTATTTT
TRBJ1-4 | TRBV7-9 | - | - | CASSFPGFNEKLFF | TGTGCCAGCAGCTTCCCAGGGTTCAATGAAAAACTGTTTTTT
TRBJ2-1 | TRBV7-7 | TRBD2 | - | CASSLSGTSGAEQFF | TGTGCCAGCAGCTTATCCGGGACTAGCGGGGCTGAGCAGTTCTTC
TRBJ2-1 | TRBV29-1 | TRBD2 | - | CSADGTSGSYNEQFF | TGCAGCGCCGACGGGACTAGCGGCTCCTACAATGAGCAGTTCTTC
TRBJ2-1 | TRBV30 | TRBD1 | - | CAWMTGTGNNEQFF | TGTGCCTGGATGACCGGGACAGGGAACAATGAGCAGTTCTTC
TRBJ2-2 | TRBV6-1 | TRBD2 | - | CASSPGGGTGELFF | TGTGCCAGCAGCCCTGGGGGGGGCACCGGGGAGCTGTTTTTT
TRBJ1-2 | TRBV18 | TRBD1 | - | CASSPGQGNGYTF | TGTGCCAGCTCACCCGGACAGGGAAATGGCTACACCTTC
TRBJ2-5 | TRBV9 | - | - | CASSPTVVGETQYF | TGTGCCAGCAGCCCTACGGTCGTGGGAGAGACCCAGTACTTC
TRBJ2-7 | TRBV7-2 | TRBD2 | few | CASSLGGGFIEQYF | TGTGCCAGCAGCTTGGGCGGGGGATTTATCGAGCAGTACTTC
TRBJ1-1 | TRBV29-1 | - | - | CSGEILNTEAFF | TGCAGCGGGGAGATCCTGAACACTGAAGCTTTCTTT
TRBJ1-3 | TRBV6-5 | - | - | CASSYKASSGNTIYF | TGTGCCAGCAGTTACAAGGCCTCCTCTGGAAACACCATATATTTT
TRBJ2-1 | TRBV14 | TRBD1 | medium-sized | CASSFNRGPYNEQFF | TGTGCCAGCAGCTTTAACAGGGGACCCTACAATGAGCAGTTCTTC
TRBJ2-7 | TRBV29-1 | TRBD2 | - | CSVSSGRGPYEQYF | TGCAGCGTCTCTAGCGGGAGGGGACCGTACGAGCAGTACTTC
TRBJ1-1 | TRBV7-3 | - | - | CASSLGGGLIEAFF | TGTGCCAGCAGCTTAGGGGGCGGGCTCATCGAAGCTTTCTTT
TRBJ2-5 | TRBV9 | TRBD2 | few | CASTLSGREHETQYF | TGTGCCAGCACCCTAAGCGGGAGGGAACATGAGACCCAGTACTTC